This record looks at one T cell receptor (beta chain) sequence and its context. Its matching antigen is unknown. The data originate from a study of persistence of HIV-infected CD4 T cells. The V end lost 7 bases, the J end lost 5 bases, and 18 bases lay between the germline ends. Germline values: CDR1 SQVTM, CDR2 ANQGSEA. This CDR3 is 13 amino acids long. An overlapping HIV-1 Gag peptide pool stimulated these cells at roughly 1 ug/peptide/mL. Memory cells lacking CD40L and CD69 with high CD45RO were sorted. This was the immunoSEQ version 4 assay in survey mode. Genomic DNA was diluted to 10 ng/uL, up to 1 ug per sample. Some clones are missing from TCRdb's copy, which holds only in-frame ones; the method was immunoSEQ multiplex PCR. The profile shows about 41,000 clones, 70% to 80% of them singletons.

Sample: CD4+ T cells sorted from PBMCs after roughly 18-hour stimulation, taken from a patient who received antiretroviral therapy. This TCR came from an adult man with HIV who was CMV-seropositive. The chain has TRBV29-1 and TRBJ2-7; possibly TRBD1 or TRBD2 for D (5 bases each). The CDR3 region is CSATGPIGNEQYF. In DNA, the CDR3 is TGCAGCGCTACGGGACCCATTGGGAACGAGCAGTACTTC.